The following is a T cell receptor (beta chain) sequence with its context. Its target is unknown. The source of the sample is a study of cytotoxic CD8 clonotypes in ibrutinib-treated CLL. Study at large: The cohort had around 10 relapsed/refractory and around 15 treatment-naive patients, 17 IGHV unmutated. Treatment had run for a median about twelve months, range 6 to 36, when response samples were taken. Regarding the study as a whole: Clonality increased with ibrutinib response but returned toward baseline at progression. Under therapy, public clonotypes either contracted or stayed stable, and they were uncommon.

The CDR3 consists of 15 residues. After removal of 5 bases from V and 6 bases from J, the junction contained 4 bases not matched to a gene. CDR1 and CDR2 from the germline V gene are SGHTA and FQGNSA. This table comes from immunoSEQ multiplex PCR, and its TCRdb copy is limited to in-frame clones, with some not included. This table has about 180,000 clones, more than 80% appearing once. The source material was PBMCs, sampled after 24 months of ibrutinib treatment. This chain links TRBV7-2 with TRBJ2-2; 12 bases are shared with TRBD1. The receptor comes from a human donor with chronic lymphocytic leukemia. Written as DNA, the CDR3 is TGTGCCAGCAGCCGGGACAGGGGGCCGTCCGGGGAGCTGTTTTTT. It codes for CASSRDRGPSGELFF.